This passage covers 25 T cell receptor beta chains from one sample sequenced in a study of cytomegalovirus exposure and HLA in healthy donors. Vbeta (60) and Jbeta (13) primers were used in the PCR. Repertoires were generated with immunoSEQ multiplex PCR, while TCRdb's copy carries only in-frame clones and drops some. The repertoire consists of about 78,000 clones, with about two thirds occurring once and the leading ten covering around 5%. Sequencing was performed on PBMCs. The receptors originated from a man aged 25 to 40 in good health and CMV-seropositive.

The chain carries TRBV28 and TRBJ2-7; unclear D gene. The CDR3 length is 13 residues. Trimming stripped 3 bases from V and 4 bases from J, with 10 bases between. Germline CDR1 and CDR2: MDHEN and SYDVKM. The CDR3 DNA reads TGTGCCAGCAGTTTGGGCAGGTTTTACGAGCAGTACTTC. It codes for CASSLGRFYEQYF.

This chain links TRBV27 with TRBJ2-7; a weak D match, TRBD1 (6 bases). Germline lookup yields CDR1 MNHEY and CDR2 SMNVEV (reference sequence). V shed 3 bases and J shed 4 bases, with 19 bases lying between them. This CDR3 contains 16 residues. CDR3 coding DNA: TGTGCCAGCAGTTTTTCAAACAGGGTAGAAATTTACGAGCAGTACTTC. This encodes CASSFSNRVEIYEQYF.

This clone was seen just once. The rearrangement joins TRBV7-9 to TRBJ1-2; the D gene is possibly TRBD1 (5 bases). This CDR3 is built from 14 residues. Germline CDR1 is SEHNR and CDR2 is FQNEAQ (reference sequence). Trimming took off 3 bases at V and 3 bases at J, with 11 bases between the two ends. The CDR3 protein is CASSFKTGDYGYTF. The CDR3, as DNA: TGTGCCAGCAGCTTTAAAACAGGAGACTATGGCTACACCTTC.

The DNA of the CDR3 is TGTGCCAGTAGTACCCTCCCGACTAGCGGGTCCTCCCCGCGAGAGCAGTACTTC. Protein: CASSTLPTSGSSPREQYF. The J gene is TRBJ2-7, the V gene TRBV19, with TRBD2 matching over 10 bases. Germline V gene lookup returns CDR1 LNHDA and CDR2 SQIVND (reference sequence). V shed 4 bases and J 7 bases; nucleotides not matched to a gene: 19. CDR3 length: 18 residues.

V gene TRBV4-3 combines with J gene TRBJ1-2; 12 positions agree with TRBD1. Germline values: CDR1 LGHNA, CDR2 YSLEER. Trimming removed 4 bases from V and 7 bases from J; junction bases left unmatched: 4. The CDR3 runs to 14 residues. The chain's CDR3 is CASSLGTGGAGYTF. The CDR3 region has the DNA TGCGCCAGCAGCCTAGGGACAGGGGGCGCTGGCTACACCTTC.

The chain recombines TRBV25-1 with TRBJ1-1, with 9 bases lining up with TRBD1. The ends lost 3 bases at V and 2 bases at J; junction bases unmatched: 4. CDR3 length equals 15 residues. Germline CDR1 is MGHDK and CDR2 is SYGVNS. CDR3: CASSDQDRGNTEAFF. For the CDR3, the DNA is TGTGCCAGCAGTGATCAGGACAGGGGAAACACTGAAGCTTTCTTT.

The CDR3 loop is CASRRDSLSYNSPLHF. CDR3 DNA: TGTGCCAGCAGACGGGACAGCCTCTCCTATAATTCACCCCTCCACTTT. This rearrangement joins TRBV5-4 to TRBJ1-6; 7 positions agree with TRBD1. Germline V gene sequence: CDR1 SGHNT, CDR2 YYREEE (reference sequence). V lost 5 bases, J lost 0 bases, and 5 bases stayed unmatched. The CDR3 totals 16 residues.

This chain connects TRBV4-2 to TRBJ2-7; 13 bases agree with TRBD2. The V segment lost 3 bases and the J segment 5 bases; nucleotides outside the gene matches: 10. Germline values: CDR1 LGHNA, CDR2 YNFKEQ. The CDR3 consists of 17 residues. The CDR3 here is CASSHQGGLAGTHEQYF. Written as DNA, the CDR3 is TGTGCCAGCAGCCATCAAGGGGGACTAGCGGGAACCCACGAGCAGTACTTC.

The chain is built from TRBV18 and TRBJ1-6; D perhaps matches TRBD1 (5 bases). CDR1 and CDR2 (germline): KGHSH, LQKENI. This CDR3 has 16 residues. Trimming left V 1 base short and J 8 bases short, with 15 bases between. The CDR3 sequence: CASSPREGSRDSPLHF. The CDR3 DNA reads TGTGCCAGCTCACCACGGGAGGGGTCGAGAGATTCACCCCTCCACTTT.

The CDR3 protein is CASEPRWEETQYF. In DNA, the CDR3 is TGTGCCAGCGAACCTAGATGGGAAGAGACCCAGTACTTC. V and J are TRBV11-1 and TRBJ2-5; no clear D. Germline CDR1 and CDR2: SGHAT and FQDESV (reference sequence). CDR3 length: 13 residues. Trimming cost V 8 bases and J 3 bases, with 13 bases left between them.

This chain links TRBV6-6 with TRBJ1-2; unclear D gene. Germline V gene data show CDR1 as MNHNY and CDR2 as SVGAGI (reference sequence). This CDR3 is 12 amino acids long. V was trimmed by 10 bases and J by 8 bases, leaving 17 bases between them. Here the CDR3 DNA reads TGTGCCACTTCCCAGTCCGGGAAAGGCTACACCTTC. Translating gives CATSQSGKGYTF.

This chain joins TRBV19 and TRBJ2-3; the match to TRBD1 covers 7 bases. This CDR3 contains 17 residues. V lost 4 bases, J lost 4 bases, and 14 bases stayed unmatched. Germline V CDR1 and CDR2: LNHDA, SQIVND (reference sequence). The CDR3 loop is CASSTTTGSWVADTQYF. In nucleotides, the CDR3 is TGTGCCAGTAGTACTACGACAGGGTCCTGGGTAGCAGATACGCAGTATTTT. Combining the CDR3 with reference TRBV19 and TRBJ2-3 gives the whole variable domain DGGITQSPKYLFRKEGQNVTLSCEQNLNHDAMYWYRQDPGQGLRLIYYSQIVNDFQKGDIAEGYSVSREKKESFPLTVTSAQKNPTAFYLCASSTTTGSWVADTQYFGPGTRLTVL.

The chain combines TRBV21-1 with TRBJ2-7; TRBD1 is taken as the D call from the table, unchecked against the DNA. TRBV21-1 is a documented pseudogene. The CDR3 contains 14 residues. The CDR3 DNA reads as TGTGCCAGCAGCAAAGGGGACAAGACCTACGAGCAGTACTTC. Amino acids: CASSKGDKTYEQYF.

The chain recombines TRBV9 with TRBJ1-6; D is unresolved. The CDR3 consists of 16 residues. V lost 0 bases to trimming and J lost 7 bases, with 14 bases between them. Germline V CDR1 and CDR2: SGDLS, YYNGEE. The DNA for the CDR3 is TGTGCCAGCAGCGTAGTCCCCGAGGCCAAAAATTCACCCCTCCACTTT. Amino acid sequence: CASSVVPEAKNSPLHF.

This rearrangement joins TRBV15 to TRBJ2-1, with TRBD2 matching over 8 bases. The CDR3 consists of 15 residues. CDR1 and CDR2 (germline): LNHNV, YYDKDF (reference sequence). The V gene end was trimmed by 8 bases and the J gene end by 8 bases; junction bases not matched to a gene: 14. CDR3 protein: CATRKGAGEGYEQFF. In DNA, the CDR3 is TGTGCCACCCGGAAAGGAGCGGGAGAAGGGTATGAGCAGTTCTTC.

Of note for this clone: The junction differs from germline at one of its ends, possibly a read error. The DNA for the CDR3 is TGTGCCAGTAGTAGGGGCCTCACAGGGTACGAAGAGACCCAGCACTTC. Amino acid sequence: CASSRGLTGYEETQHF. V and J are TRBV19 and TRBJ2-5; TRBD1 might be the D (6 bases). Germline lookup yields CDR1 LNHDA and CDR2 SQIVND (reference sequence). The CDR3 has 16 residues.

This clone was observed once. This rearrangement joins TRBV27 to TRBJ1-6, with D possibly TRBD1 on 5 matching bases. The CDR3 spans 14 residues. Deletions cut 3 bases from V and 7 bases from J, with 10 bases between. Germline CDR1 MNHEY, CDR2 SMNVEV (reference sequence). CDR3 DNA: TGTGCCAGCAGTTTCTTGGGGCCCAATTCACCCCTCCACTTT. Translation: CASSFLGPNSPLHF.

This clone was counted between two and nine times. V and J are TRBV10-3 and TRBJ1-2, with D perhaps matching TRBD1 (6 bases). Germline assignment: CDR1 ENHRY and CDR2 SYGVKD. The CDR3 is 14 amino acids. V was cut by 0 bases and J by 6 bases, with 11 bases left in between. The chain's CDR3 is CAISESSRGDGYTF. As DNA, the CDR3 is TGTGCCATCAGTGAGTCTTCCAGGGGTGATGGCTACACCTTC.

The CDR3: CASSKQEMNTEAFF. The CDR3 DNA follows: TGTGCCAGTAGTAAACAGGAGATGAACACTGAAGCTTTCTTT. The gene calls are TRBV19 and TRBJ1-1; D is perhaps TRBD1 (5 bases). CDR1 and CDR2 (germline): LNHDA, SQIVND (reference sequence). This CDR3 spans 14 amino acids. Trimming shortened V by 4 bases and J by 0 bases, and 9 bases separated the two germline ends.

In this sample, this clone turned up a few times. The J gene is TRBJ1-1, the V gene TRBV28, with TRBD1 identical over 8 bases. Germline CDR1 and CDR2: MDHEN and SYDVKM. The CDR3 has 10 residues. V shed 10 bases and J 11 bases; nucleotides not matched to a gene: 6. The CDR3 DNA sequence: TGTGCCACCTGGACAGGGCGGGCTTTCTTT. It is translated as CATWTGRAFF.

CDR3 residues: CSAQDWMNTGELFF. The CDR3 coding sequence is TGCAGCGCTCAGGACTGGATGAACACCGGGGAGCTGTTTTTT. The chain uses TRBV29-1 and TRBJ2-2; tentative D call: TRBD2 (5 bases). The CDR3 runs 14 residues. Trimming shortened V by 7 bases and J by 1 base, and 13 bases separated the two germline ends. Germline CDR1 and CDR2: SQVTM and ANQGSEA.

There are a few counts of this clone. The chain joins TRBV7-8 to TRBJ1-4; TRBD1 agrees at 7 bases. Trimming took 3 bases from V and 5 from J; bases not matched to a gene: 3. The CDR3 contains 14 residues. Looked up from germline, CDR1 is SGHVS and CDR2 is FQNEAQ. Here the CDR3 DNA reads TGTGCCAGCAGCTTTAACAGGGGAAATGAAAAACTGTTTTTT. It specifies CASSFNRGNEKLFF. The whole variable domain, filled in from reference TRBV7-8 and TRBJ1-4, reads GAGVSQSPRYKVAKRGQDVALRCDPISGHVSLFWYQQALGQGPEFLTYFQNEAQLDKSGLPSDRFFAERPEGSVSTLKIQRTQQEDSAVYLCASSFNRGNEKLFFGSGTQLSVL.

This clone has only one observation. The rearrangement links TRBV10-2 to TRBJ1-2, with unresolved D. CDR1 and CDR2 (germline): WSHSY, SAAADI. This CDR3 spans 12 amino acids. Trimming removed 2 bases at V and 4 bases at J, with 5 bases between. CDR3 sequence: CASSEEGYGYTF. Written as DNA, the CDR3 is TGCGCCAGCAGTGAGGAGGGCTATGGCTACACCTTC.

The chain combines TRBV16 with TRBJ1-1; D perhaps matches TRBD1 (5 bases). CDR3 size: 13 residues. Germline V CDR1 and CDR2: KGHSY, FQNENV. V gave up 2 bases and J gave up 2 bases, with 6 bases separating them. The CDR3 nucleotides are TGTGCCAGCAGCCAAGGACACAACACTGAAGCTTTCTTT. Translation gives CASSQGHNTEAFF. The full variable domain, in which reference TRBV16 and TRBJ1-1 provide the parts outside the CDR3, is GEEVAQTPKHLVRGEGQKAKLYCAPIKGHSYVFWYQQVLKNEFKFLISFQNENVFDETGMPKERFSAKCLPNSPCSLEIQATKLEDSAVYFCASSQGHNTEAFFGQGTRLTVV.

The chain links TRBV9 to TRBJ2-3; tentative D call: TRBD2 (5 bases). CDR3 length: 15 amino acids. With 0 bases removed from V and 0 bases from J, the gap between germline ends came to 8 bases. The V gene's germline CDR1 is SGDLS and CDR2 YYNGEE. The CDR3 reads CASSVAGKSTDTQYF. CDR3 DNA sequence: TGTGCCAGCAGCGTAGCGGGGAAAAGCACAGATACGCAGTATTTT.